This T cell receptor beta chain came from a study of Tregs in tolerant kidney transplant recipients. Study-level information: Recipient cells were told from donor cells by antibody staining.

Generated by immunoSEQ multiplex PCR, the TCRdb table keeps only in-frame clones and is missing some. The repertoire has under 50,000 clones, around 95% of them found once; the top ten carry 0.37%. This CDR3 contains 14 residues. With 7 bases removed from V and 4 bases from J, the gap between germline ends came to 13 bases. Germline lookup yields CDR1 MNHNY and CDR2 SVGAGI (reference sequence). This clone showed up just once. Its antigen is unknown. Sequencing was carried out using Tregs from blood cultured with allogeneic cells. The receptor comes from a human donor in good health. The gene calls are TRBV6-6 and TRBJ1-4; tentatively, D is TRBD1 (5 bases). The CDR3 region is CASKIDRLNEKLFF. In DNA, the CDR3 is TGTGCCAGCAAGATAGACAGACTTAATGAAAAACTGTTTTTT.